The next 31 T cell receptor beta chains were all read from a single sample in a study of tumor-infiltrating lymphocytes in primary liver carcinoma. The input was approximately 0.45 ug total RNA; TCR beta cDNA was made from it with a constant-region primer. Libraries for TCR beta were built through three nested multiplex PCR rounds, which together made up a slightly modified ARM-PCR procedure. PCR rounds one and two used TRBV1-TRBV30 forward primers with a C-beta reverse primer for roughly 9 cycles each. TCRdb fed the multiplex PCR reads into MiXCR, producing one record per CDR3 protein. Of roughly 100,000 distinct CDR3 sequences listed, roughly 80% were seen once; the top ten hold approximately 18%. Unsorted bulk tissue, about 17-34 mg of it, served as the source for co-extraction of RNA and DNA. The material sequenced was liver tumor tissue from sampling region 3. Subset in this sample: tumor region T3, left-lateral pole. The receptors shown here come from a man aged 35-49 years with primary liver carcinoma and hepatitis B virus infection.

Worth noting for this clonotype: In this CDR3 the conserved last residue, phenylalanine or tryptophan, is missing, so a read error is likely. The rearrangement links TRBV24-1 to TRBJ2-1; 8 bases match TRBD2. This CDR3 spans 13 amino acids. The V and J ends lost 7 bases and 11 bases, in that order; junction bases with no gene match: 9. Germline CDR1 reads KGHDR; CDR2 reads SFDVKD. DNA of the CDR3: TGTGCCACCAGACTAGCGGATCAGACTAAGCAGTTCTAC. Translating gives CATRLADQTKQFY.

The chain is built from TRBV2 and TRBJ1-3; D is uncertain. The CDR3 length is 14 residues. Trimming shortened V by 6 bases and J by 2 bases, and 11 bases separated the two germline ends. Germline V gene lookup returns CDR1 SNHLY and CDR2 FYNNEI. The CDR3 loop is CASSERATGNTIYF. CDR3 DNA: TGTGCCAGCAGCGAACGGGCGACTGGAAACACCATATATTTT. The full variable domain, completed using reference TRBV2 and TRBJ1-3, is EPEVTQTPSHQVTQMGQEVILRCVPISNHLYFYWYRQILGQKVEFLVSFYNNEISEKSEIFDDQFSVERPDGSNFTLKIRSTKLEDSAMYFCASSERATGNTIYFGEGSWLTVV.

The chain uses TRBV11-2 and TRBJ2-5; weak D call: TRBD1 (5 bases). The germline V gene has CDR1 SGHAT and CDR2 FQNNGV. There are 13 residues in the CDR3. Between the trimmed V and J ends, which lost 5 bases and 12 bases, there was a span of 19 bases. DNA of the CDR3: TGTGCCAGCAGCGCAGGGTTGGTGGAGACTGAGTACTTC. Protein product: CASSAGLVETEYF. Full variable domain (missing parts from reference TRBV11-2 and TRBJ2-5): EAGVAQSPRYKIIEKRQSVAFWCNPISGHATLYWYQQILGQGPKLLIQFQNNGVVDDSQLPKDRFSAERLKGVDSTLKIQPAKLEDSAVYLCASSAGLVETEYFGPGTRLLVL.

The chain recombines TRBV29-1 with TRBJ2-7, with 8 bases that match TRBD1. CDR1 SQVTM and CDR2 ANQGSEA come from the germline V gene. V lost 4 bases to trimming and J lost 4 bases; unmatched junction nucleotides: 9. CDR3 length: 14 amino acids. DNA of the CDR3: TGCAGCGTTGGTTTTGGTAACAGGGGGTACGAGCAGTACTTC. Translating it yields CSVGFGNRGYEQYF.

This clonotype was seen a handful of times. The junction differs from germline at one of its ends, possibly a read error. The CDR3 sequence: CASSSGKRGRNTEAFF. In nucleotides, the CDR3 is TGTGCCAGCAGCTCAGGGAAGCGGGGACGGAACACTGAAGCGTTCTTT. The rearrangement joins TRBV5-4 to TRBJ1-1; tentative D call: TRBD1 (5 bases). The CDR3 has 16 amino acids. Germline lookup yields CDR1 SGHNT and CDR2 YYREEE (reference sequence).

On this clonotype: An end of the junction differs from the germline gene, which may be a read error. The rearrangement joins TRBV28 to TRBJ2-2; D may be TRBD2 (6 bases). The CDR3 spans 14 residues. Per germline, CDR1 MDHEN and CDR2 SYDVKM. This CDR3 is CASSIGGNTGKLFF. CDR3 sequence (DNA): TGTGCCAGCAGTATAGGAGGGAACACCGGGAAGCTGTTTTTT.

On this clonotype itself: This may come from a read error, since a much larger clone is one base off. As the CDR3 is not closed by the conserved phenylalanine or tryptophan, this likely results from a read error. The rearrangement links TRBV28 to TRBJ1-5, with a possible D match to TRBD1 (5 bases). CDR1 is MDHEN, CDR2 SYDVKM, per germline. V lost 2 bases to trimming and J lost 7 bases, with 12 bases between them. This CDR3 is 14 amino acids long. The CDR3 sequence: CASSLVQGTQPQHL. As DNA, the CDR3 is TGTGCCAGCAGTTTAGTGCAGGGAACACAGCCCCAGCATCTT.

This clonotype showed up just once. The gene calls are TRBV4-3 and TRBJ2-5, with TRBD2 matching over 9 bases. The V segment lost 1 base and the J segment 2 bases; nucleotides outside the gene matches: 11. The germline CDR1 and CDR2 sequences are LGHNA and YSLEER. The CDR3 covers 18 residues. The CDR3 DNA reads TGCGCCAGCAGCCAAGGCCTGATTAGCGGGGGCTCGCAAGAGACCCAGTACTTC. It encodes CASSQGLISGGSQETQYF.

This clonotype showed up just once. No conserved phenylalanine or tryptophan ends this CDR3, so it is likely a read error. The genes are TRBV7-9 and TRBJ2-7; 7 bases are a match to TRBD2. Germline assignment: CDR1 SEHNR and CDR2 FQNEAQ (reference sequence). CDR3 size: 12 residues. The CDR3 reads CGNSWAGDEQYL. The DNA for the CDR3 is TGTGGCAACAGCTGGGCGGGGGACGAGCAGTACCTC.

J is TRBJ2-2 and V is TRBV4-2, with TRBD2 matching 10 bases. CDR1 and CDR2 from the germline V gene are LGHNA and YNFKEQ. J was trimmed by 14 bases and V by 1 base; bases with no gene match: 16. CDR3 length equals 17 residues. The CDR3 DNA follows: TGTGCCAGCAGCCAAGGGGGCCTAGCGGGAGATTTCATGGAACTGTTTTTT. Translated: CASSQGGLAGDFMELFF.

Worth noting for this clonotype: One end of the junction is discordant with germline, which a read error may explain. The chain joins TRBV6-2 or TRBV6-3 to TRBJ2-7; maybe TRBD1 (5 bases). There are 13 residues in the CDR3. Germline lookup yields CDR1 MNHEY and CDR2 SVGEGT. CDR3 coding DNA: TGTGCCTGCAGTTACTCCGCAGGGTACGAGCAGTACTTC. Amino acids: CACSYSAGYEQYF.

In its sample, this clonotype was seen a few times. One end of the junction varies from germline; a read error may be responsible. CDR3 in DNA: TGTGCCAGCACCCCACTAGTGGCCCTCGGCTGGGAGCAGTTTTTT. Translating gives CASTPLVALGWEQFF. The chain has TRBV12-3 or TRBV12-4 and TRBJ2-2; a possible D gene is TRBD2 (5 bases). The length of the CDR3 is 15 residues.

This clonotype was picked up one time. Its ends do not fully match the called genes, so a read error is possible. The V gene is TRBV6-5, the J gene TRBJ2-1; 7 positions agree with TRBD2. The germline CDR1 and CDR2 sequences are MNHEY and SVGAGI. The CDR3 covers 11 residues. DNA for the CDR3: TGTGCCAGCGGAAGCGGGGCTGAGCAATTCTTC. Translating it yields CASGSGAEQFF.

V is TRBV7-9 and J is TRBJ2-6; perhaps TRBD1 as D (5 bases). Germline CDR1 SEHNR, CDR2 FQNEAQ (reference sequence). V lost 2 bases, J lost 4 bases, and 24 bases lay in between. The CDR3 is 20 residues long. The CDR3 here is CASSLSIGHGFSGGANVLTF. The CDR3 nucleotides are TGTGCCAGCAGCTTATCGATTGGACATGGGTTCTCTGGAGGGGCCAACGTCCTGACTTTC.

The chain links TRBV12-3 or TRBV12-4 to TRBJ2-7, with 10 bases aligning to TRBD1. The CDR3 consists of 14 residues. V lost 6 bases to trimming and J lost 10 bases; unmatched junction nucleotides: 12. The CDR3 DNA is TGTGCCAGCAGCCAAGGACAGGGGGTCTATGATCAGTACTTC. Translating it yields CASSQGQGVYDQYF.

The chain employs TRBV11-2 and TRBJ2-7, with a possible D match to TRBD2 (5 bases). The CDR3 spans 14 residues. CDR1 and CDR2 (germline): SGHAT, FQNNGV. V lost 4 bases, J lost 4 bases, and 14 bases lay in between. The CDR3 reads CASSSNGNPYEQYF. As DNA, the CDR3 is TGTGCCAGCAGCTCTAACGGGAACCCTTACGAGCAGTACTTC.

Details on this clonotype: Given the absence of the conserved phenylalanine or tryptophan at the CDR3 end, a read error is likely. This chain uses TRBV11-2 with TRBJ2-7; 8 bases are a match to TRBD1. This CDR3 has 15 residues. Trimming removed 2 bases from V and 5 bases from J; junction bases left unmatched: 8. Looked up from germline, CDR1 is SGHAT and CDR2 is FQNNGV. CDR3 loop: CASSLRRTGKNEQYL. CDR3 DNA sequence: TGTGCCAGCAGCTTACGACGGACAGGGAAAAACGAGCAGTACTTA.

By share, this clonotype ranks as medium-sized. Here the CDR3 DNA reads TGCGCCAGCAGCCCTCTGATAACTAGCGGGAGCGGAAATGAGCAGTTCTTC. Protein product: CASSPLITSGSGNEQFF. V and J are TRBV4-1 and TRBJ2-1; 11 positions match TRBD2. CDR3 size: 17 residues. In germline, CDR1 is MGHRA, CDR2 YSYEKL. J was trimmed by 7 bases and V by 4 bases; bases with no gene match: 12.

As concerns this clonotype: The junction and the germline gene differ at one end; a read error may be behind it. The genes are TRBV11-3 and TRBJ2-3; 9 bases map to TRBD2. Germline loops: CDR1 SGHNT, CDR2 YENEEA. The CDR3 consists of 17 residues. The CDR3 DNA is TGTCCCAGCAGCAAAGGGGTCGCGGGAGGGGGCACAAATACGCAGTATTTT. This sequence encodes CPSSKGVAGGGTNTQYF.

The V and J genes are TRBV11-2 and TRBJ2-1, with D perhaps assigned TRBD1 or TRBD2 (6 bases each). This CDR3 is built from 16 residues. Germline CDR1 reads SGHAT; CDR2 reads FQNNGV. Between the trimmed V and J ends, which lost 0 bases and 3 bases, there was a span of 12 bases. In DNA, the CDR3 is TGTGCCAGCAGCTTAGATAGGGGGAGGTTCTACAATGAGCAGTTCTTC. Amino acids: CASSLDRGRFYNEQFF. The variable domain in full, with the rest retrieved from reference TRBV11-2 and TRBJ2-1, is EAGVAQSPRYKIIEKRQSVAFWCNPISGHATLYWYQQILGQGPKLLIQFQNNGVVDDSQLPKDRFSAERLKGVDSTLKIQPAKLEDSAVYLCASSLDRGRFYNEQFFGPGTRLTVL.

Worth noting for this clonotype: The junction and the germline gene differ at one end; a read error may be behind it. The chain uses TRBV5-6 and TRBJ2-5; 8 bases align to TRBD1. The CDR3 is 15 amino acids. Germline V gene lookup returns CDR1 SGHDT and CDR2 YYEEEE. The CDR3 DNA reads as TGTGCTAGCAGCCTTGACAGGGGCATCCAAGAGAACCAGTACTTC. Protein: CASSLDRGIQENQYF.

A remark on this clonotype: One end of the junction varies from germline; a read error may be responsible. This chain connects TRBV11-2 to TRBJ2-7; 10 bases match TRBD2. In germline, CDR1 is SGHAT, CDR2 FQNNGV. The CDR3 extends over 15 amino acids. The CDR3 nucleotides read TGTGCCAGTAGCTTACAAGCTAGCGGGAGCCGCGAGCAGTACTTC. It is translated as CASSLQASGSREQYF.

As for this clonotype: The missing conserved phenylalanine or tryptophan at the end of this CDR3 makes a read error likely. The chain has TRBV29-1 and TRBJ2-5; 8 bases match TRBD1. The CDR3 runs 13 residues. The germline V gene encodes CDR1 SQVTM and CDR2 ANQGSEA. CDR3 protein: CNGQGADSKTQYL. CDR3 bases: TGCAACGGCCAGGGGGCGGATTCCAAGACGCAGTACCTC.

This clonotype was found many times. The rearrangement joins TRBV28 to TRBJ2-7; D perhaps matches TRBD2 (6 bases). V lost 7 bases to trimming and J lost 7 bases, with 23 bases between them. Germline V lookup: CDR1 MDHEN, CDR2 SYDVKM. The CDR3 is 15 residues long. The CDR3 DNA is TGTGCCAGCACCCCAAACGATGCGGGGTGGTGGGAGCAGTACTTC. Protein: CASTPNDAGWWEQYF.

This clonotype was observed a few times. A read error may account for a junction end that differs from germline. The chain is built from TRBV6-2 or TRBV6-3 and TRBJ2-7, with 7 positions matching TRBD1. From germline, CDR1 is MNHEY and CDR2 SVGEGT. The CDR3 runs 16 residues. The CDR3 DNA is TGTGCCAGCAGTAACTCGACACAGGGGAATCGCTACGAGCATTACTTC. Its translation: CASSNSTQGNRYEHYF.

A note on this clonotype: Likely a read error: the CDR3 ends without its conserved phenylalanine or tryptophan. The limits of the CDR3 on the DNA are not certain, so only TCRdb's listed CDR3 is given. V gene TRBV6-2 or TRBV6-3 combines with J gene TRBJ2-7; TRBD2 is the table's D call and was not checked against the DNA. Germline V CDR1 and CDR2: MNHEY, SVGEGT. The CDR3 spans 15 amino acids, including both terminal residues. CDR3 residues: CASSTPTRGGYERYL.

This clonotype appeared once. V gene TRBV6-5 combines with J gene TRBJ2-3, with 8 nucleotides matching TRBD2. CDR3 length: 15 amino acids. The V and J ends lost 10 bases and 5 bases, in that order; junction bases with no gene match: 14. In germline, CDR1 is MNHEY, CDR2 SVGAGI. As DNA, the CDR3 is TGTGCCAACAACCCAGGACTAGCAGGAAAAGATACGCAGTATTTT. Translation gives CANNPGLAGKDTQYF.

In DNA form, the CDR3 reads TGTGCCAGCAGTTTCAGGGCCAATGTAATAAATGAGCAGTTCTTC. Its protein product is CASSFRANVINEQFF. The chain recombines TRBV28 with TRBJ2-1; D perhaps matches TRBD1 (5 bases). With 3 bases removed from V and 7 bases from J, the gap between germline ends came to 16 bases. Germline loops: CDR1 MDHEN, CDR2 SYDVKM. There are 15 residues in the CDR3.

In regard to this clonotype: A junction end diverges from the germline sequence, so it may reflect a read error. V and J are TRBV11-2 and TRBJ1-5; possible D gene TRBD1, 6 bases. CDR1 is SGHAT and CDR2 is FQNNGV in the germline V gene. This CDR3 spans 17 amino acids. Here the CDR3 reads CASSLVGVTGSKQPQHF. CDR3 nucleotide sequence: TGCGCTAGCAGCTTAGTAGGGGTAACAGGGAGCAAACAGCCCCAGCATTTT.

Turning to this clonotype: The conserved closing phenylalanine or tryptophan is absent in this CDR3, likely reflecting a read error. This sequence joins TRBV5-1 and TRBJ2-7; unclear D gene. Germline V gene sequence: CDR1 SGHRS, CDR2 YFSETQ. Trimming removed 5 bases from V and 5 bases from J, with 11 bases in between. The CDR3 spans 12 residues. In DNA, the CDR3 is TGCGCCAGCAGATATACCGACGACGAGCAGTACATC. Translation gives CASRYTDDEQYI.

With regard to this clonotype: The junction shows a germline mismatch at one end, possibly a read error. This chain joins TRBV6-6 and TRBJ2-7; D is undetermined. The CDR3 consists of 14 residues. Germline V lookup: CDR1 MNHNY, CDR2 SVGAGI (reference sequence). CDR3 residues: CASNYSGRFGEHYF. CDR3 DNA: TGTGCCAGCAATTACTCTGGCAGGTTCGGCGAGCACTACTTC.